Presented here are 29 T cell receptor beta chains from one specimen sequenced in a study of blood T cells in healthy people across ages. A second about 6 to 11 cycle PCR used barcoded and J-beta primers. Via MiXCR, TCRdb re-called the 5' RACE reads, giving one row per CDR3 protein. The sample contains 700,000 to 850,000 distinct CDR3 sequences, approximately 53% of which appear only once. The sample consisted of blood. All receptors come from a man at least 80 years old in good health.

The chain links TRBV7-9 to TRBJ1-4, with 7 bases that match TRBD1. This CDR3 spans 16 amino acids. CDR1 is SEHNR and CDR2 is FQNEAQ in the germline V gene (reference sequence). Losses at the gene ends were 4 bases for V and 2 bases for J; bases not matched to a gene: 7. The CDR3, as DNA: TGTGCCAGCAGCTACCCGGCAGGGGGGACTAATGAAAAACTGTTTTTT. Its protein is CASSYPAGGTNEKLFF.

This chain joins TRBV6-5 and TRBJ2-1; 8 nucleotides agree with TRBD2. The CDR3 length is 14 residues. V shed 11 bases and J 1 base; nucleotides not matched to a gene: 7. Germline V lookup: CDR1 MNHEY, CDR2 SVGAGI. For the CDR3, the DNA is TGTGCCTCTCGGGAGGGGTTGTCCTACAATGAGCAGTTCTTC. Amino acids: CASREGLSYNEQFF.

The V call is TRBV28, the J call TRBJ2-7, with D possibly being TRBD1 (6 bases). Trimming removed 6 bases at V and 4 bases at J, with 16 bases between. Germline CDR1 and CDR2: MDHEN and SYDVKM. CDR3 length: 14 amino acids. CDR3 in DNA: TGTGCCAGCAGAGGAACAGGGCTACTATACGAGCAGTACTTC. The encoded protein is CASRGTGLLYEQYF.

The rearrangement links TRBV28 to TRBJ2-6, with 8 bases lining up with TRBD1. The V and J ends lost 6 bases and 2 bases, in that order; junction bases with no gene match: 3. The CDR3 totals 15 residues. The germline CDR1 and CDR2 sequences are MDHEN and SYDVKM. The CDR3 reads CASSRGLAGANVLTF. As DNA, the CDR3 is TGTGCCAGCAGCAGGGGGCTAGCTGGGGCCAACGTCCTGACTTTC.

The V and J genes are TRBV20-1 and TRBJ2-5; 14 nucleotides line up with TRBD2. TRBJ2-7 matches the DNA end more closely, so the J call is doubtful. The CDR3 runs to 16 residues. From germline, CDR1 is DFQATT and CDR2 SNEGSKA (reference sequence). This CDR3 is CSGTGTSGGPSYEQYF. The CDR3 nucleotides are TGCAGTGGCACCGGGACTAGCGGGGGTCCTTCCTACGAGCAGTACTTC.

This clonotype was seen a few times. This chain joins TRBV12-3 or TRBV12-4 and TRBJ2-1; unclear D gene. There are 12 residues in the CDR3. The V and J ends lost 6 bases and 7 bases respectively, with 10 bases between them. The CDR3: CASSHGWNEQFF. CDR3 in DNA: TGTGCCAGCAGCCACGGGTGGAATGAGCAGTTCTTC.

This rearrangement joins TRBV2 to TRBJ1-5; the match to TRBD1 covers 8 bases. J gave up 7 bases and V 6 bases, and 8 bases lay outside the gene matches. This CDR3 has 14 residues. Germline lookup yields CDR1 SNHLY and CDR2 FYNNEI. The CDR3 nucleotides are TGTGCCAGCAGGGCCGGACAGGGCAGGCAGCCCCAGCATTTT. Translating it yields CASRAGQGRQPQHF.

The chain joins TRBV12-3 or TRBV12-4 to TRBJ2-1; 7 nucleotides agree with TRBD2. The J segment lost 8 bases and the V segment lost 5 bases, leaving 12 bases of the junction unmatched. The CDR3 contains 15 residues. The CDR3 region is CASSRGGGPFYEQFF. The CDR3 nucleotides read TGTGCCAGCAGTCGCGGGGGTGGGCCGTTCTATGAGCAGTTCTTC.

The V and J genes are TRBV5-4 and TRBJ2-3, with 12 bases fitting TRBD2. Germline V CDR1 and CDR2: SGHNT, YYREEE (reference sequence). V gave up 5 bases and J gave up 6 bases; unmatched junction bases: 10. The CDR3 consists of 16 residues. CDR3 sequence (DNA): TGTGCCAGCAGGAATCTAGCGGGAGGGAAAGGGGATACGCAGTATTTT. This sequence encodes CASRNLAGGKGDTQYF. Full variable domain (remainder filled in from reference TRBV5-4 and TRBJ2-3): ETGVTQSPTHLIKTRGQQVTLRCSSQSGHNTVSWYQQALGQGPQFIFQYYREEENGRGNFPPRFSGLQFPNYSSELNVNALELDDSALYLCASRNLAGGKGDTQYFGPGTRLTVL.

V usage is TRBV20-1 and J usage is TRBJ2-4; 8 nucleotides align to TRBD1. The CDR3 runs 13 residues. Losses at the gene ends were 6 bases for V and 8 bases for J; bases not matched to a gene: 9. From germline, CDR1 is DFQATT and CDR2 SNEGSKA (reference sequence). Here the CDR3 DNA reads TGCAGTGCGCCCCGGACAGGGCCGGACATTCAGTACTTC. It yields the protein CSAPRTGPDIQYF.

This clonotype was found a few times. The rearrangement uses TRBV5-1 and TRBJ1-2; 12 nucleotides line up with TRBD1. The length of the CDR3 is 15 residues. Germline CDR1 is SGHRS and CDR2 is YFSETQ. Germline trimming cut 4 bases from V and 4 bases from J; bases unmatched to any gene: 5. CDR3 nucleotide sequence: TGCGCCAGCAGCCCGGGACAGGGGGCAGGCTATGGCTACACCTTC. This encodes CASSPGQGAGYGYTF.

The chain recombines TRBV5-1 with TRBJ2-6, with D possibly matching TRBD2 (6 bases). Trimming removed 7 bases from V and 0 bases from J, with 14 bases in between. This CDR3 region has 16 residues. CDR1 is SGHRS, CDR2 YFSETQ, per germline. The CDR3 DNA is TGCGCCAGCGGTCGGACTACGATCTCTGGGGCCAACGTCCTGACTTTC. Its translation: CASGRTTISGANVLTF. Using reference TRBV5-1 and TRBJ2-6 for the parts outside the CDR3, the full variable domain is KAGVTQTPRYLIKTRGQQVTLSCSPISGHRSVSWYQQTPGQGLQFLFEYFSETQRNKGNFPGRFSGRQFSNSRSEMNVSTLELGDSALYLCASGRTTISGANVLTFGAGSRLTVL.

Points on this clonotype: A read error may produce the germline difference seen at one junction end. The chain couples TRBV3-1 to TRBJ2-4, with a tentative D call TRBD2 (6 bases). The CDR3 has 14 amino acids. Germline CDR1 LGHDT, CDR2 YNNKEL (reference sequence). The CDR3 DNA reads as TGTGCCAGCAGCCACGGGAGAAGGGCCTACGAGCAGCACTTC. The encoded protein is CASSHGRRAYEQHF. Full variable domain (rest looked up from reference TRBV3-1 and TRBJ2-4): DTAVSQTPKYLVTQMGNDKSIKCEQNLGHDTMYWYKQDSKKFLKIMFSYNNKELIINETVPNRFSPKSPDKAHLNLHINSLELGDSAVYFCASSHGRRAYEQHFGAGTRLSVL.

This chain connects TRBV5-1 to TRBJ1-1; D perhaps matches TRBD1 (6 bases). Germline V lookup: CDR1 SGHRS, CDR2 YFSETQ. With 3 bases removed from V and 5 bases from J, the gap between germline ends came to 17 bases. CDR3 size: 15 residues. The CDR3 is CASSWVATGGTEAFF. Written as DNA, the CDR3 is TGCGCCAGCAGCTGGGTGGCGACAGGCGGTACTGAAGCTTTCTTT.

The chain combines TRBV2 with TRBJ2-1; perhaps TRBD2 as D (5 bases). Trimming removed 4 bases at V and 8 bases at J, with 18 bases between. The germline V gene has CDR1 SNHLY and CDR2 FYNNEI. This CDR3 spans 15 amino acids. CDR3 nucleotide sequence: TGTGCCAGCAGTGTCAGCGGAATAGGAGCATATGAGCAGTTCTTC. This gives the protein CASSVSGIGAYEQFF.

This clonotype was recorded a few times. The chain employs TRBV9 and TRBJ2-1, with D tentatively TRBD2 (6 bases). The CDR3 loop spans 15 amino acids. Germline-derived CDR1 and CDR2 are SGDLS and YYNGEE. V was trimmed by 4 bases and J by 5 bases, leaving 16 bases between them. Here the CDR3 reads CASSPPGRGDNEQFF. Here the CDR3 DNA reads TGTGCCAGCAGCCCCCCCGGGCGGGGTGACAATGAGCAGTTCTTC.

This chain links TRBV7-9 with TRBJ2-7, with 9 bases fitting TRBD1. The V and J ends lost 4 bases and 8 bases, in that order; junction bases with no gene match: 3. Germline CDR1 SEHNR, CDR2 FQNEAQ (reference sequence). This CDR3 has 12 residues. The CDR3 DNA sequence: TGTGCCAGCAGCTACGACAGGGGGAAGCAGTACTTC. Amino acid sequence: CASSYDRGKQYF.

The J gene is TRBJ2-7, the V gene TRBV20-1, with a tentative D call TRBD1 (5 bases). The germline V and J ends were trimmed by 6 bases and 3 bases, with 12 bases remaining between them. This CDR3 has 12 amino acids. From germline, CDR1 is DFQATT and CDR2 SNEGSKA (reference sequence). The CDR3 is CSAKWGGYEQYF. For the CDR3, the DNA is TGCAGTGCCAAGTGGGGCGGCTACGAGCAGTACTTC.

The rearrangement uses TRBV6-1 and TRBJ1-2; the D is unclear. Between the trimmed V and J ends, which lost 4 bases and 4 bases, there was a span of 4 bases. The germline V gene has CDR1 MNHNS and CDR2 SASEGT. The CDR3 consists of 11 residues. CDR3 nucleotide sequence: TGTGCCAGCAGTGGACCCTATGGCTACACCTTC. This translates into CASSGPYGYTF.

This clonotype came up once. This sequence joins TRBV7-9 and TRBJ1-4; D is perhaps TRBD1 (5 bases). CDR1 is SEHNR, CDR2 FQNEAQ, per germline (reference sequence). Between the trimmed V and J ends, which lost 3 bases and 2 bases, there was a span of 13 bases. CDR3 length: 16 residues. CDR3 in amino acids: CASSFGGILTNEKLFF. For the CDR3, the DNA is TGTGCCAGCAGCTTTGGGGGAATCTTGACTAATGAAAAACTGTTTTTT.

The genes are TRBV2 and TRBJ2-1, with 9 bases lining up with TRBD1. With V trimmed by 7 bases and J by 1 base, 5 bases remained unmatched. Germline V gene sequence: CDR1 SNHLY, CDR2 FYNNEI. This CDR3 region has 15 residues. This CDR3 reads CASNSGTGSYNEQFF. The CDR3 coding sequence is TGTGCCAGCAATTCCGGGACAGGGTCCTACAATGAGCAGTTCTTC.

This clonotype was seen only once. This CDR3 is CATSDPLAGLDNEQFF. CDR3 sequence (DNA): TGTGCCACCAGTGATCCGTTAGCAGGCCTGGACAATGAGCAGTTCTTC. V usage is TRBV24-1 and J usage is TRBJ2-1; no firm D call. Germline loops: CDR1 KGHDR, CDR2 SFDVKD. This CDR3 contains 16 residues. V was trimmed by 3 bases and J by 5 bases, leaving 16 bases between them.

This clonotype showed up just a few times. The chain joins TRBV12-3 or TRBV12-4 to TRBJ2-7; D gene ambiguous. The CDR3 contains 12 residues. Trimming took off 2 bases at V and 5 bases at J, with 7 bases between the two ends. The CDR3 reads CASSLPTHEQYF. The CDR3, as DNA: TGTGCCAGCAGTTTACCGACCCACGAGCAGTACTTC.

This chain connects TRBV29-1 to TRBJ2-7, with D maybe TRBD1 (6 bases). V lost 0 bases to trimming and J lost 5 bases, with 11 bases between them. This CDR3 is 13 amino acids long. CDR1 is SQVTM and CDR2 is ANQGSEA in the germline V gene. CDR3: CSVEEGAQNEQYF. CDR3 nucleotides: TGCAGCGTTGAAGAGGGGGCGCAGAACGAGCAGTACTTC.

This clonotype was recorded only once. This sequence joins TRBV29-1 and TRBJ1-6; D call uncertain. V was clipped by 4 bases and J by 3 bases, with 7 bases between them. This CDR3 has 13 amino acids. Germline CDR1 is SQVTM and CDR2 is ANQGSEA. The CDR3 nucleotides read TGCAGCGTTGCTTTGGGCTATAATTCACCCCTCCACTTT. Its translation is CSVALGYNSPLHF.

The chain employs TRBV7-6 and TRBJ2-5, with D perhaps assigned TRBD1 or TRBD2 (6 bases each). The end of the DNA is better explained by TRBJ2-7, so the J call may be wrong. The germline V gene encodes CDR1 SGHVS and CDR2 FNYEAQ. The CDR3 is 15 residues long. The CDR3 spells CASSLETRGTYEQYF. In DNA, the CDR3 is TGTGCCAGCAGCTTAGAGACTAGGGGGACCTACGAGCAGTACTTC.

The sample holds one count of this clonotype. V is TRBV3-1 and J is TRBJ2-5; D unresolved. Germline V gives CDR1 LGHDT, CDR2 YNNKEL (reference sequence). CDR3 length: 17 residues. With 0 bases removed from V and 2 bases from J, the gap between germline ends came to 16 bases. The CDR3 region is CASSQDMGNLGQETQYF. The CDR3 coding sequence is TGTGCCAGCAGCCAAGATATGGGGAATTTGGGACAAGAGACCCAGTACTTC.

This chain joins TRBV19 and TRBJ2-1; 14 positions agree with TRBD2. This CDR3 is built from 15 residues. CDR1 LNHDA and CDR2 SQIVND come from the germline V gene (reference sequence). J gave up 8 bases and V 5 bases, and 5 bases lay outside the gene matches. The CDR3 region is CASSSRLAGGYEQFF. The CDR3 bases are TGTGCCAGTAGTTCACGACTAGCGGGAGGGTATGAGCAGTTCTTC. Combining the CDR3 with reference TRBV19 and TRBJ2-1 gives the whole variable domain DGGITQSPKYLFRKEGQNVTLSCEQNLNHDAMYWYRQDPGQGLRLIYYSQIVNDFQKGDIAEGYSVSREKKESFPLTVTSAQKNPTAFYLCASSSRLAGGYEQFFGPGTRLTVL.

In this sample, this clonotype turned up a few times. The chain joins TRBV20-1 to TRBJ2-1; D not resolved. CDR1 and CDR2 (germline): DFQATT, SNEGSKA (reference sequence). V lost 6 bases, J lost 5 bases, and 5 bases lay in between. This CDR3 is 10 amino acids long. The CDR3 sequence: CSARHNEQFF. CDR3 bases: TGCAGTGCCAGACACAATGAGCAGTTCTTC.